This T cell receptor (beta chain) was sequenced during a study of T cells expressing NK-cell markers. Whole-study context: The authors derived TCR beta repertoires from sorted CD3+CD56+NKG2C+, CD3+CD56+NKG2C- and CD3+CD56-NKG2C+ T cells. In the group of eight sequenced donors, seven were HCMV-seropositive and one was seronegative.

Germline-derived CDR1 and CDR2 are SGHRS and YFSETQ. The CDR3 covers 16 residues. As the method of synthesis, 5'RACE template switching with UMIs yielded TCR beta cDNA. TCRdb re-called the 5' RACE reads and shows each CDR3 protein once, DNA omitted. The table for this sample gives a few hundred thousand distinct CDR3 sequences. Turning to this clonotype: Its antigen is still unknown.

Study-level findings and limits: Dominant NKG2C+ clonotype frequencies of roughly 1.0-7.5% of CD8+ T cells were measured in more than five donors.

The rearrangement uses TRBV5-1 and TRBJ2-1; the TRBD2 assignment by TCRdb is unverifiable without DNA. The clonotype was recovered from a man aged 18-75 years in good health. Sample: blood T cells: a sorted CD56 or NKG2C T cell subset, CD4+ or CD8+ T cells, or bulk PBMC T cells (not recorded which). The CDR3 loop reads CASSLLASGEGNEQFF.